Listed below are T cell receptor beta chains from one sample, sequenced in a study of neurological immune-mediated disorders. TCRdb reanalysed the 5' RACE reads using MiXCR and keeps one entry per CDR3 protein. The table lists 60,000 to 75,000 distinct CDR3 sequences, 9.7% of them singletons. Specimen: PBMCs. The receptor source for this set is a man younger than 45 in good health. The CDR3 runs from the conserved cysteine through the conserved F or W. D genes are given only for firm matches. Some rows mark clone size as missing; the rest say once, few, many or name a class of expanded clone.

d_gene: TRBD1
j_gene: TRBJ2-7
v_gene: TRBV7-8
abundance: many
CDR3nt: TGTGCCAGCAGCTCCGGGACAGGGGCCGTGGGGGAGCAGTACTTC
CDR3aa: CASSSGTGAVGEQYF

d_gene: .
j_gene: TRBJ1-2
v_gene: TRBV7-2
abundance: many
CDR3nt: TGTGCCAGCAGCCTGCAATTTTTGGTGACCGAGGGCTACACCTTC
CDR3aa: CASSLQFLVTEGYTF

d_gene: TRBD1
j_gene: TRBJ2-3
v_gene: TRBV20-1
abundance: many
CDR3nt: TGCAGTGCTAGCCTCAGGGGGCGCGGCACAGATACGCAGTATTTT
CDR3aa: CSASLRGRGTDTQYF

d_gene: .
j_gene: TRBJ2-1
v_gene: TRBV11-2
abundance: .
CDR3nt: TGTGCCAGCAGCTTAAGGCCTAGTACGAACAATGAGCAGTTCTTC
CDR3aa: CASSLRPSTNNEQFF

d_gene: TRBD2
j_gene: TRBJ2-6
v_gene: TRBV5-1
abundance: many
CDR3nt: TGCGCCAGCACCCCACTAGCGGTCGAGGGGGCCAACGTCCTGACTTTC
CDR3aa: CASTPLAVEGANVLTF

d_gene: TRBD2
j_gene: TRBJ2-1
v_gene: TRBV11-2
abundance: many
CDR3nt: TGTGCCAGCAGCACCTCCGGGACTAGTATAAAGTACAATGAGCAGTTCTTC
CDR3aa: CASSTSGTSIKYNEQFF

d_gene: .
j_gene: TRBJ1-1
v_gene: TRBV5-1
abundance: many
CDR3nt: TGCGCCAGCAGCTTGACGGTGGCCACTGAAGCTTTCTTT
CDR3aa: CASSLTVATEAFF

d_gene: .
j_gene: TRBJ2-3
v_gene: TRBV4-1
abundance: .
CDR3nt: TGCGCCAGCAGCCAAGGGTTGGACAGTGGCACATATACGCAGTATTTT
CDR3aa: CASSQGLDSGTYTQYF

d_gene: .
j_gene: TRBJ2-7
v_gene: TRBV6-2/TRBV6-3
abundance: .
CDR3nt: TGTGCCAGCATGACGGCCAACTACGAGCAGTACTTC
CDR3aa: CASMTANYEQYF

d_gene: .
j_gene: TRBJ2-5
v_gene: TRBV29-1
abundance: many
CDR3nt: TGCAGCGTTGAAAGGACGGAGGGGGAGACCCAGTACTTC
CDR3aa: CSVERTEGETQYF